The clone carrying this T cell receptor (beta chain) has ten or more counts. Its antigen is not identified. This record belongs to a study of T cells after yellow fever vaccination. It was through 5'RACE template switching that TCR cDNA was made, with a universal primer site and UMIs added. TCRdb recomputed calls from the 5' RACE reads with MiXCR, one row per CDR3 protein. The sample has approximately 140,000 distinct CDR3 sequences, 6.5% to 8.5% seen once. Germline trimming cut 8 bases from V and 4 bases from J; bases unmatched to any gene: 6. Germline V gene sequence: CDR1 KGHSH, CDR2 LQKENI. The CDR3 loop spans 13 amino acids. Overall study findings and caveats: Some clonotypes, a small share, were shared between CD4 and CD8 compartments.

This TCR was recovered from a man aged 30 to 39 who received the YFV17D yellow fever vaccine. The chain couples TRBV18 to TRBJ2-5, with 8 bases identical to TRBD2. The source was CD4+ T cells sorted from PBMCs, collected 5 days after the yellow fever booster vaccination. The CDR3: CASKTSGTETQYF. CDR3 coding DNA: TGTGCCAGCAAAACTAGCGGAACAGAGACCCAGTACTTC.